Presented here are 27 T cell receptor beta chains from one specimen sequenced in a study of prognosis after radiotherapy for stage I lung cancer. Two-round multiplex PCR amplified TCR beta CDR3 from genomic DNA. First-round PCR amplification was performed with primers specific to each TRBV and TRBJ gene. Each CDR3 protein is one row after TCRdb ran MiXCR on the multiplex PCR reads. The table records roughly 14,000 distinct CDR3 sequences, 50% to 70% of them present only once. The sample consisted of PBMCs, taken before or after stereotactic body radiation therapy (not recorded which). The receptors come from a donor at least 50 years old with non-small cell lung cancer.

Of note for this clonotype: It differs at one base from a far larger clone, so likely a read error. The chain has TRBV7-9 and TRBJ2-2; 9 bases align to TRBD2. CDR3 length: 16 amino acids. Germline CDR1 reads SEHNR; CDR2 reads FQNEAQ (reference sequence). DNA of the CDR3: TGTGCCAGCAGCTTACGGGCTAGCGGGATCACCTGGGAGCTGTTTTTT. Protein sequence: CASSLRASGITWELFF.

Comments on this clonotype: A much larger clone is a single base away; this may be a read error. The CDR3 region is CASSLKLVIGIDTQYF. CDR3 nucleotide sequence: TGTGCCAGCAGCTTAAAACTAGTCATAGGCATAGATACGCAGTATTTT. The chain is built from TRBV7-2 and TRBJ2-3; a weak D match, TRBD2 (5 bases). The ends were cut back, 2 bases at V and 5 bases at J, with 17 bases in the middle. Germline CDR1 and CDR2: SGHTA and FQGNSA. CDR3 size: 16 residues.

A remark on this clonotype: Possible read error: a much larger clone is one base away. The CDR3 carries no conserved terminal phenylalanine or tryptophan, so it likely arises from a read error. The chain employs TRBV9 and TRBJ2-2; tentatively, D is TRBD2 (5 bases). Germline assignment: CDR1 SGDLS and CDR2 YYNGEE. Trimming took 6 bases from V and 4 from J, leaving 13 bases between them. This CDR3 contains 14 residues. For the CDR3, the DNA is TGTGCCAGCAAGGGCCGGGCGGGCACCGGGGAGCTGTTTTCT. As protein: CASKGRAGTGELFS.

With respect to this clonotype: One end of the junction varies from germline; a read error may be responsible. CDR3 sequence: CARSSLVLEQFF. The DNA for the CDR3 is TGTGCCAGGAGTTCACTAGTACTAGAGCAGTTCTTC. The chain couples TRBV6-2 or TRBV6-3 to TRBJ2-1, with D perhaps matching TRBD2 (5 bases). Germline CDR1 MNHEY, CDR2 SVGEGT. The CDR3 runs 12 residues.

Of note for this clonotype: Germline is not matched at one junction end, which may reflect a read error. V usage is TRBV4-2 and J usage is TRBJ1-2; 8 nucleotides agree with TRBD1. There are 17 residues in the CDR3. Germline V gene lookup returns CDR1 LGHNA and CDR2 YNFKEQ. CDR3 sequence: CTSSLLYTQGALRGYTF. The CDR3 DNA is TGTACCAGCAGTCTCTTATATACCCAGGGGGCCCTCAGGGGCTACACCTTC.

This clonotype was observed at least ten times. The chain is built from TRBV7-9 and TRBJ1-2, with 7 bases that match TRBD1. This CDR3 is 14 amino acids long. Germline values: CDR1 SEHNR, CDR2 FQNEAQ (reference sequence). V dropped 6 bases and J dropped 6; count of bases not matched to a gene: 10. The CDR3 here is CASRRTPQGHGYTF. CDR3 nucleotide sequence: TGTGCCAGCAGACGCACCCCACAGGGGCATGGCTACACCTTC.

A note on this clonotype: This sequence is one base from a far larger clone and is likely a read error. The genes are TRBV19 and TRBJ2-5; D remains ambiguous. The end of the DNA aligns better with TRBJ2-1, so the J call may be wrong. The germline CDR1 and CDR2 sequences are LNHDA and SQIVND (reference sequence). The CDR3 extends over 12 amino acids. In DNA, the CDR3 is TGTGCCAGTAGTATCGGGTGGAGTGAGCAGTTCTTC. It translates to CASSIGWSEQFF.

The rearrangement links TRBV12-3 or TRBV12-4 to TRBJ2-6; D is uncertain. The V end lost 7 bases, the J end lost 2 bases, and 3 bases lay between the germline ends. There are 12 residues in the CDR3. The CDR3 bases are TGTGCCAGCATGACTGGGGCCAACGTCCTGACTTTC. Translated, it gives CASMTGANVLTF.

Regarding this clonotype: This sequence is one base from a far larger clone and is likely a read error. The rearrangement links TRBV6-1 to TRBJ2-1, with a possible D match to TRBD2 (7 bases). Trimming left V 9 bases short and J 12 bases short, with 21 bases between. The CDR3 totals 13 residues. The germline V gene encodes CDR1 MNHNS and CDR2 SASEGT. CDR3 protein: CASSTYPGEGQFF. The CDR3 region has the DNA TGTGCCAGTAGTACTTACCCAGGGGAGGGGCAGTTCTTC.

Ten or more counts support this clonotype. CDR3 protein: CASSPLDGQQETQYF. CDR3 in DNA: TGTGCCAGCAGTCCTCTGGACGGACAGCAAGAGACCCAGTACTTC. The chain is built from TRBV27 and TRBJ2-5; a weak D match, TRBD1 (6 bases). V was clipped by 5 bases and J by 2 bases, with 15 bases between them. This CDR3 contains 15 residues. CDR1 and CDR2 (germline): MNHEY, SMNVEV (reference sequence).

V usage is TRBV2 and J usage is TRBJ2-7, with D perhaps TRBD1 (5 bases). V shed 5 bases and J shed 1 base, with 12 bases lying between them. The CDR3 is 14 residues long. CDR1 and CDR2 (germline): SNHLY, FYNNEI. CDR3 DNA: TGTGCCAGCAGTCAGACAGTCAGGTCCTACGAGCAGTACTTC. Translating gives CASSQTVRSYEQYF.

This clonotype was seen many times. The chain has TRBV28 and TRBJ1-1; the match to TRBD1 covers 8 bases. The CDR3 spans 13 residues. Trimming removed 7 bases from V and 4 bases from J; junction bases left unmatched: 5. Germline V gene data show CDR1 as MDHEN and CDR2 as SYDVKM. The CDR3 here is CASIRTGLTEAFF. CDR3 DNA sequence: TGTGCCAGCATAAGGACAGGGCTCACTGAAGCTTTCTTT.

The chain has TRBV11-2 and TRBJ2-7, with 8 bases that match TRBD2. The CDR3 runs to 15 residues. Germline CDR1 SGHAT, CDR2 FQNNGV. V lost 3 bases to trimming and J lost 2 bases; unmatched junction nucleotides: 6. The CDR3 here is CASSFFLAGPYEQYF. CDR3 bases: TGTGCCAGCAGCTTTTTCTTAGCGGGGCCCTACGAGCAGTACTTC.

The CDR3 region has the DNA TGCAGTGCTATAACTAGCGGGAAGTTGAACTACGAGCAGTACTTC. Amino acid sequence: CSAITSGKLNYEQYF. The chain employs TRBV20-1 and TRBJ2-7; TRBD2 aligns across 10 bases. With 4 bases clipped from V and 3 bases from J, the junction kept 9 bases outside the gene matches. The CDR3 is made up of 15 amino acids. Germline-derived CDR1 and CDR2 are DFQATT and SNEGSKA (reference sequence).

By proportion, this clonotype is medium-sized. This chain links TRBV11-3 with TRBJ2-3; the D is unclear. The V gene's germline CDR1 is SGHNT and CDR2 YENEEA. V was trimmed by 5 bases and J by 2 bases, leaving 14 bases between them. The CDR3 is 15 amino acids. The CDR3 region is CASSRLLGYTDTQYF. The CDR3 DNA reads TGTGCCAGCAGCCGTTTATTGGGGTACACAGATACGCAGTATTTT.

By sample fraction, this clonotype is medium-sized. The V gene is TRBV5-1, the J gene TRBJ2-7; D remains ambiguous. Germline V gene data show CDR1 as SGHRS and CDR2 as YFSETQ. CDR3 length: 11 amino acids. Trimming cost V 2 bases and J 5 bases, with 5 bases left between them. CDR3 DNA sequence: TGCGCCAGCAGCTTAAACCACGAGCAGTACTTC. This codes for CASSLNHEQYF.

This clonotype was recorded at least ten times. CDR3 sequence (DNA): TGCAGTGCTAGAGACCGACGGAGGCACTACGAGCAGTACTTC. Its protein is CSARDRRRHYEQYF. This chain uses TRBV20-1 with TRBJ2-7; TRBD2 is a possible D gene (5 bases). V was pared by 0 bases and J by 3 bases, with 12 bases between. The CDR3 is 14 amino acids. Germline V gene data show CDR1 as DFQATT and CDR2 as SNEGSKA (reference sequence).

This rearrangement joins TRBV5-8 to TRBJ2-5; no clear D. CDR1 and CDR2 (germline): SGHTS, YDEGEE. Between the trimmed V and J ends, which lost 0 bases and 2 bases, there was a span of 8 bases. The CDR3 spans 14 residues. The chain's CDR3 is CASSLEFGQETQYF. The CDR3 nucleotides read TGTGCCAGCAGCTTGGAATTTGGACAAGAGACCCAGTACTTC.

On this clonotype: The junction does not match germline at one end; this may be a read error. V and J are TRBV10-3 and TRBJ2-2; the D gene is possibly TRBD2 (5 bases). CDR1 and CDR2 from the germline V gene are ENHRY and SYGVKD. The CDR3 extends over 13 amino acids. DNA for the CDR3: TGTGCCATCAGTGGACCTTCGTCCGGGGATCTGTTTTTT. This gives the protein CAISGPSSGDLFF.

This rearrangement joins TRBV14 to TRBJ2-3, with D hard to call. Between the trimmed V and J ends, which lost 4 bases and 4 bases, there was a span of 15 bases. In germline, CDR1 is SGHDN, CDR2 FVKESK. The CDR3 consists of 15 residues. The CDR3 bases are TGTGCCAGCAGCCCCAGCGTTAGTTTTGCAGATACGCAGTATTTT. Residues: CASSPSVSFADTQYF.

The chain is built from TRBV6-2 or TRBV6-3 and TRBJ1-6; a weak D match, TRBD1 (5 bases). The CDR3 covers 14 residues. The V gene's germline CDR1 is MNHEY and CDR2 SVGEGT. Deletions cut 5 bases from V and 9 bases from J, with 14 bases between. DNA for the CDR3: TGTGCCAGCAGTCTAGACAGTACGGTTTCACCCCTCCACTTT. As protein: CASSLDSTVSPLHF.

The chain uses TRBV2 and TRBJ2-7; no definite D call. This CDR3 is 15 amino acids long. Trimming removed 3 bases from V and 3 bases from J, with 15 bases in between. The germline V gene has CDR1 SNHLY and CDR2 FYNNEI. The CDR3 coding sequence is TGTGCCAGCAGTGAGGGGTCAGACCTTCACTACGAGCAGTACTTC. This sequence encodes CASSEGSDLHYEQYF.

This clonotype was picked up many times. V is TRBV24-1 and J is TRBJ2-3; D uncertain. CDR3 length: 16 residues. The ends were cut back, 3 bases at V and 1 base at J, with 13 bases in the middle. Germline V gene sequence: CDR1 KGHDR, CDR2 SFDVKD. The CDR3 DNA reads TGTGCCACCAGTGATGTCTCGGCCGACGGCACAGATACGCAGTATTTT. Its protein product is CATSDVSADGTDTQYF.

The chain has TRBV30 and TRBJ1-2; D perhaps matches TRBD1 (5 bases). The length of the CDR3 is 12 residues. From germline, CDR1 is GTSNPN and CDR2 SVGIG (reference sequence). With 4 bases removed from V and 12 bases from J, the gap between germline ends came to 18 bases. The DNA of the CDR3 is TGTGCCTGGACCAAGGCCCAGGGCAAGGACACCTTC. Translation: CAWTKAQGKDTF. The full variable domain, its missing parts supplied by reference TRBV30 and TRBJ1-2, is SQTIHQWPATLVQPVGSPLSLECTVEGTSNPNLYWYRQAAGRGLQLLFYSVGIGQISSEVPQNLSASRPQDRQFILSSKKLLLSDSGFYLCAWTKAQGKDTFGSGTRLTVV.

The chain is built from TRBV10-3 and TRBJ2-7; 8 positions match TRBD1. This CDR3 has 15 amino acids. Germline CDR1 is ENHRY and CDR2 is SYGVKD. With 3 bases clipped from V and 7 bases from J, the junction kept 11 bases outside the gene matches. CDR3 sequence: CAISERQGSLREQYF. In DNA form, the CDR3 reads TGTGCCATCAGTGAAAGACAGGGGTCGTTGCGGGAGCAGTACTTC.

Of note for this clonotype: This likely stems from a read error, as it lies one base from a far larger clone. The J gene is TRBJ2-1, the V gene TRBV28; TRBD2 aligns across 7 bases. Germline values: CDR1 MDHEN, CDR2 SYDVKM. The J segment lost 3 bases and the V segment lost 4 bases, leaving 0 bases of the junction unmatched. This CDR3 has 13 residues. The CDR3: CASSWTSYNEQFF. In nucleotides, the CDR3 is TGTGCCAGCAGTTGGACTAGCTACAATGAGCAGTTCTTC.

The V and J genes are TRBV30 and TRBJ2-7; 8 bases align to TRBD2. Germline V gives CDR1 GTSNPN, CDR2 SVGIG (reference sequence). The V gene end was trimmed by 0 bases and the J gene end by 5 bases; junction bases not matched to a gene: 3. The CDR3 has 13 residues. The CDR3 nucleotides read TGTGCCTGGAGTGTGCAAGCGGGAGACGAGCAGTACTTC. This codes for CAWSVQAGDEQYF.